Listed here is a single T cell receptor beta chain. The antigen is unknown. This record belongs to a study of vaccination effects on CD4 cells after COVID-19. Study-wide points: The study enrolled few convalescent patients and sampled no early post-infection timepoints.

TCRdb keeps only in-frame clones here, not all; method: immunoSEQ multiplex PCR. The sample contains approximately 30,000 clones, roughly 81% of which appear only once. CD4+ T cells were isolated after around ten days of culture. Participants each got two BNT162b2 or mRNA-1273 vaccine doses. The V gene's germline CDR1 is MNHEY and CDR2 SMNVEV (reference sequence). CDR3 length: 11 amino acids. With 6 bases removed from V and 10 bases from J, the gap between germline ends came to 10 bases. The sequences come from CD4+ T cells from PBMCs cultured without peptide, collected after COVID-19 vaccination. This sequence originates from a human donor who received a COVID-19 vaccine. This chain connects TRBV27 to TRBJ2-1; D gene ambiguous. The CDR3 region is CASSRSGEQFF. In DNA form, the CDR3 reads TGTGCCAGCAGCCGGTCAGGCGAGCAGTTCTTC.